Here is one T cell receptor beta chain with its context. The data were obtained in a study of CD8 T cells in Susac syndrome. This CDR3 is built from 14 residues. CDR1 and CDR2 from the germline V gene are SGHRS and YFSETQ. Between the trimmed V and J ends, which lost 4 bases and 7 bases, there was a span of 17 bases. With random hexamers, reverse transcription was performed on about 0.5 to 1 ug of RNA. TCRdb re-called the immunoSEQ multiplex PCR reads with MiXCR, one entry per CDR3 protein. This sample has under 200,000 distinct CDR3 sequences; approximately 95% occur once, and the top ten carry around 0.15%. TEMRA cells underwent FACS enrichment and CD8+ and CD4+ T cells underwent negative isolation.

This chain links TRBV5-1 with TRBJ1-2, with a possible D match to TRBD1 (5 bases). This receptor was identified in a human donor with multiple sclerosis. The specimen was CD8+ T cells from PBMCs. The CDR3 spells CASSSTGPRGGYTF. The CDR3, as DNA: TGCGCCAGCAGCAGTACCGGGCCTAGGGGTGGCTACACCTTC.